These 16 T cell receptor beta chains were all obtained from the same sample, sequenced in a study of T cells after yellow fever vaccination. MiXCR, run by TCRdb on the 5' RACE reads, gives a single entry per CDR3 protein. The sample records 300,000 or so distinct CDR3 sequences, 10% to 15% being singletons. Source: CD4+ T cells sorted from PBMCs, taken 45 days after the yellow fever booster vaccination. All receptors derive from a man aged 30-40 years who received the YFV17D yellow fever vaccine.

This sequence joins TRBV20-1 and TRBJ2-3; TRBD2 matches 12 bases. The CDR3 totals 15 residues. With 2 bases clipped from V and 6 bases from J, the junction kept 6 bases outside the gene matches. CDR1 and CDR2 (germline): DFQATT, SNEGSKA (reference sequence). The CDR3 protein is CSARPSGRAGDTQYF. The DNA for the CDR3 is TGCAGTGCTAGACCTAGCGGGAGGGCCGGTGATACGCAGTATTTT.

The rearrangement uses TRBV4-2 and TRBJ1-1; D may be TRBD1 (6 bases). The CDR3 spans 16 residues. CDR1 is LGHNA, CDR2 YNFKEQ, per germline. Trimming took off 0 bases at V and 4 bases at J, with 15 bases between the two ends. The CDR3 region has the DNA TGTGCCAGCAGCCAAGATCCGGGGGCAGGGACCACTGAAGCTTTCTTT. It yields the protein CASSQDPGAGTTEAFF.

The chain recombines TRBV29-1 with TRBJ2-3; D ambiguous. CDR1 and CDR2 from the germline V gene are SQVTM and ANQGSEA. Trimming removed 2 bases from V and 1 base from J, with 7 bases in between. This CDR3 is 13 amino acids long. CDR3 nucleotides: TGCAGCGTTGAAAAAGCAGGCACAGATACGCAGTATTTT. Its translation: CSVEKAGTDTQYF.

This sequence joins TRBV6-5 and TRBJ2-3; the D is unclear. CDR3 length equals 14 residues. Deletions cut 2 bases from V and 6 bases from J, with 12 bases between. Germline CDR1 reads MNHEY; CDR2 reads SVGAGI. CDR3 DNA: TGTGCCAGCAGTTACCAGCCACTCGGGGATACGCAGTATTTT. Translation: CASSYQPLGDTQYF.

The CDR3 spells CASSLRRGRRILNTEAFF. The CDR3 coding sequence is TGTGCCAGCAGTTTAAGAAGGGGTCGCCGGATCTTGAACACTGAAGCTTTCTTT. The V call is TRBV28, the J call TRBJ1-1, with D perhaps matching TRBD1 (5 bases). Germline loops: CDR1 MDHEN, CDR2 SYDVKM. Trimming stripped 2 bases from V and 0 bases from J, with 19 bases between. The CDR3 has 18 amino acids.

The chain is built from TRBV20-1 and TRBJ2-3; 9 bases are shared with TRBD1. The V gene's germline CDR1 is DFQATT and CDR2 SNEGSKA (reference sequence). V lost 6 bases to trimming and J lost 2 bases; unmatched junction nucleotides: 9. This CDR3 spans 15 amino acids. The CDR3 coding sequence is TGCAGTGCGGAAACAGGGGGCGCGACCACAGATACGCAGTATTTT. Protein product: CSAETGGATTDTQYF.

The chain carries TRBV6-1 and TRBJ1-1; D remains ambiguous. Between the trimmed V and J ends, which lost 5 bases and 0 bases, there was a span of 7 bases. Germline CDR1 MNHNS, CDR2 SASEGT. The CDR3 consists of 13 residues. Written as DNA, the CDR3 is TGTGCCAGCAGTCGACGGGTGAACACTGAAGCTTTCTTT. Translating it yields CASSRRVNTEAFF.

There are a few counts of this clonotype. CDR3 sequence reads: CASSEYASGKSGELFF. The CDR3 DNA follows: TGTGCCAGCAGTGAATATGCCTCGGGGAAATCCGGGGAGCTGTTTTTT. This chain links TRBV25-1 with TRBJ2-2, with D tentatively TRBD2 (5 bases). Germline CDR1 MGHDK, CDR2 SYGVNS. The CDR3 sequence is 16 residues long. V was cut by 0 bases and J by 6 bases, with 14 bases left in between.

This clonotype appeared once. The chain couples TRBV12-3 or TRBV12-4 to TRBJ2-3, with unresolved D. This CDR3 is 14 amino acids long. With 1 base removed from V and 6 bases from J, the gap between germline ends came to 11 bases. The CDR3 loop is CASSLGASGDTQYF. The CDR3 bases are TGTGCCAGCAGTTTAGGGGCATCCGGTGATACGCAGTATTTT.

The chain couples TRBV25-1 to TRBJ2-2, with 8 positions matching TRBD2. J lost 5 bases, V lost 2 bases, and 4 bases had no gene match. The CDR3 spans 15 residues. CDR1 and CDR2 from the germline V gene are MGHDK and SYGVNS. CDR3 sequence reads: CASSEIGGRTGELFF. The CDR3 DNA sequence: TGTGCCAGCAGTGAAATTGGCGGGAGGACCGGGGAGCTGTTTTTT.

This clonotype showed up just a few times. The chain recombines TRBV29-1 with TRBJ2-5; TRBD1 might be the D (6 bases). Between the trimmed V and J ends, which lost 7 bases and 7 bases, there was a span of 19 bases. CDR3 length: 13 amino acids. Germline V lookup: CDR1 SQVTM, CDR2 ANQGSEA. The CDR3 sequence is CSGHRDSYGTQYF. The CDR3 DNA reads TGCAGCGGGCACAGGGATTCCTACGGGACCCAGTACTTC.

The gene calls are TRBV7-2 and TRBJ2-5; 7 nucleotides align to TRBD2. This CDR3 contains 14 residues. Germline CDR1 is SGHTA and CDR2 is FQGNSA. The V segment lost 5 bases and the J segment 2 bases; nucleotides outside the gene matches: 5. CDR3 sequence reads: CASSAAGLQETQYF. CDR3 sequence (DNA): TGTGCCAGCAGCGCGGCGGGACTACAAGAGACCCAGTACTTC.

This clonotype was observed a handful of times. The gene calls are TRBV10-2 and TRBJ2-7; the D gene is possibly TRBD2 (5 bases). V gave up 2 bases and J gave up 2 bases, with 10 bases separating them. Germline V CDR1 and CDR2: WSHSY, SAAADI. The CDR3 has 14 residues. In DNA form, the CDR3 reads TGCGCCAGCAGTGAGCCCTGGCGGGCCTACGAGCAGTACTTC. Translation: CASSEPWRAYEQYF.

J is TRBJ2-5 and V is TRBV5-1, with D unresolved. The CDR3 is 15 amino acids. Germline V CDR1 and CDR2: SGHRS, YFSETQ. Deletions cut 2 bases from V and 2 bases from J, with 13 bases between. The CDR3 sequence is CASSFGSGSQETQYF. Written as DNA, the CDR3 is TGCGCCAGCAGCTTTGGATCGGGCTCTCAAGAGACCCAGTACTTC.

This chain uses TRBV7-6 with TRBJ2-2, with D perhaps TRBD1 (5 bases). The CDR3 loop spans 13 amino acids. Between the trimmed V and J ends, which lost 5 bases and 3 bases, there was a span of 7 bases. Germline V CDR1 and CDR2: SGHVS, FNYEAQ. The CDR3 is CASSRQYTGELFF. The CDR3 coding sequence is TGTGCCAGCAGCCGACAGTACACCGGGGAGCTGTTTTTT.

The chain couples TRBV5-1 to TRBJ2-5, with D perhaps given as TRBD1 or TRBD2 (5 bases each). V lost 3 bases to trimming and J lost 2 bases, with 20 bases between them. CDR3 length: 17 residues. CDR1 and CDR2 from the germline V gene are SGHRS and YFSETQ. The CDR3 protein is CASSWGRITLGQETQYF. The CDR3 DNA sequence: TGCGCCAGCAGCTGGGGACGGATTACCCTGGGGCAAGAGACCCAGTACTTC.